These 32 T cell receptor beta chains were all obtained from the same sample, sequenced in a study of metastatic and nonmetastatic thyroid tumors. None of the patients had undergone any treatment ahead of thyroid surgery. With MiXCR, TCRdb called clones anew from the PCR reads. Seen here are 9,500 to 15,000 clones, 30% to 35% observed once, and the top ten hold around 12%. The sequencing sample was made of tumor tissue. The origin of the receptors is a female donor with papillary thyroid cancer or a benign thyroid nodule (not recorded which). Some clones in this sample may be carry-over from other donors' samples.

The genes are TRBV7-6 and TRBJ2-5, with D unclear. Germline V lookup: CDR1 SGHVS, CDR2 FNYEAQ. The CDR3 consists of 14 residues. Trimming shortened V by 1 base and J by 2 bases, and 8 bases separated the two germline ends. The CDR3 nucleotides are TGTGCCAGCAGCTTAGAGCCTGATCAAGAGACCCAGTACTTC. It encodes CASSLEPDQETQYF.

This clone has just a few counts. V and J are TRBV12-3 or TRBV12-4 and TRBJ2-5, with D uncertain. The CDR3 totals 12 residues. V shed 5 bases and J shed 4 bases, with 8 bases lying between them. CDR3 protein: CASSPNGETQYF. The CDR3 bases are TGTGCCAGCAGTCCTAATGGAGAGACCCAGTACTTC.

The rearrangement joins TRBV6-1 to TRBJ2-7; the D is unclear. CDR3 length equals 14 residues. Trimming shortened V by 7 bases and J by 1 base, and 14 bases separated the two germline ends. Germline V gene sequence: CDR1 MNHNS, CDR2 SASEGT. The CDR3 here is CASKQAHLSYEQYF. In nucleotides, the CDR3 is TGTGCCAGCAAGCAGGCTCACCTTTCCTACGAGCAGTACTTC.

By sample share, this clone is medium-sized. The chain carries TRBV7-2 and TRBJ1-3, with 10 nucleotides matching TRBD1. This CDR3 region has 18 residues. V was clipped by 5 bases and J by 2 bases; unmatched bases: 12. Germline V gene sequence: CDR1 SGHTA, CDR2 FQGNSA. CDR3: CASSLGQGGSSPGNTIYF. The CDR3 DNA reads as TGTGCCAGCAGCCTTGGACAGGGGGGTTCCTCGCCTGGAAACACCATATATTTT.

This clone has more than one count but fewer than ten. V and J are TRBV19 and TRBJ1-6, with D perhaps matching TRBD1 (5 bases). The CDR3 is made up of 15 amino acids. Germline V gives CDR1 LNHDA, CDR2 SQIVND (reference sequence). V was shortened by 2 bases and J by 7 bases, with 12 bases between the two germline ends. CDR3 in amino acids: CASSISRQGNSPLHF. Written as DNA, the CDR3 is TGTGCCAGTAGTATATCAAGGCAGGGAAATTCACCCCTCCACTTT. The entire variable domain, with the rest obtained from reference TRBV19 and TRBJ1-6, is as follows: DGGITQSPKYLFRKEGQNVTLSCEQNLNHDAMYWYRQDPGQGLRLIYYSQIVNDFQKGDIAEGYSVSREKKESFPLTVTSAQKNPTAFYLCASSISRQGNSPLHFGNGTRLTVT.

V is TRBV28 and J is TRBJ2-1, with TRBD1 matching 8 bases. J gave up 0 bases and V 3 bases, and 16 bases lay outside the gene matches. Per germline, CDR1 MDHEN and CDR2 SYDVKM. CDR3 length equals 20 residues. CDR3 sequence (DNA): TGTGCCAGCAGTTTCCTGGACAGGGCATTCCGGGGCAACTCCTACAATGAGCAGTTCTTC. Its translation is CASSFLDRAFRGNSYNEQFF.

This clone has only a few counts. The CDR3 DNA is TGCGCCAGCAGTGAGTCGGGGGTCGATACGCAGTATTTT. Its translation is CASSESGVDTQYF. The V and J genes are TRBV10-1 and TRBJ2-3, with D perhaps being TRBD1 or TRBD2 (5 bases each). CDR3 length: 13 amino acids. The germline V gene has CDR1 WNHNN and CDR2 SYGVQD (reference sequence). Between the trimmed V and J ends, which lost 0 bases and 6 bases, there was a span of 7 bases.

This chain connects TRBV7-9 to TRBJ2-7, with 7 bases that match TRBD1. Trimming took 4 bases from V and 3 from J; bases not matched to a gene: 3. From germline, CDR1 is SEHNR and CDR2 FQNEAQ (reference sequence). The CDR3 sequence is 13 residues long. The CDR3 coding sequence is TGTGCCAGCAGCTGGGACAGCCGCTACGAGCAGTACTTC. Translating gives CASSWDSRYEQYF.

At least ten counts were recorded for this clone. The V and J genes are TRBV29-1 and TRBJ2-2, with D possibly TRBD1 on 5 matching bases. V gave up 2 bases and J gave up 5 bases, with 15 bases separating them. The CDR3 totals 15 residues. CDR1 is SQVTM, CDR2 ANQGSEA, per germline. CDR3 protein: CSVERIAGNTGELFF. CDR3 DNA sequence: TGCAGCGTTGAACGGATCGCAGGGAATACCGGGGAGCTGTTTTTT.

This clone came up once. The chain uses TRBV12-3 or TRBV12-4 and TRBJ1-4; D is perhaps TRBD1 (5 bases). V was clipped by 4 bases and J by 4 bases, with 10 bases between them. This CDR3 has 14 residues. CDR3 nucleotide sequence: TGTGCCAGCAGTTCCGGGACCTTTAATGAAAAACTGTTTTTT. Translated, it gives CASSSGTFNEKLFF.

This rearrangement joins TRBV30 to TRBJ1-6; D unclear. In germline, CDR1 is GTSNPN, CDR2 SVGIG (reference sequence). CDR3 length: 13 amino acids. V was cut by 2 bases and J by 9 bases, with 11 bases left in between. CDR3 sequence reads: CAWSPSLGSPLHF. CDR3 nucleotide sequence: TGTGCCTGGAGTCCAAGCCTGGGTTCACCCCTCCACTTT. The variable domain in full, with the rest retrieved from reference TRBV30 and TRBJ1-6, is SQTIHQWPATLVQPVGSPLSLECTVEGTSNPNLYWYRQAAGRGLQLLFYSVGIGQISSEVPQNLSASRPQDRQFILSSKKLLLSDSGFYLCAWSPSLGSPLHFGNGTRLTVT.

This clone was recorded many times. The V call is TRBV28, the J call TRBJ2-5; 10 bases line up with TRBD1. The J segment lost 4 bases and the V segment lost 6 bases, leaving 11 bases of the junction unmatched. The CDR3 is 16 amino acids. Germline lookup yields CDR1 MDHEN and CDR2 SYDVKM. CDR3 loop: CASRTAGTGVSETQYF. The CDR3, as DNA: TGTGCCAGCAGGACTGCCGGGACAGGGGTCTCAGAGACCCAGTACTTC.

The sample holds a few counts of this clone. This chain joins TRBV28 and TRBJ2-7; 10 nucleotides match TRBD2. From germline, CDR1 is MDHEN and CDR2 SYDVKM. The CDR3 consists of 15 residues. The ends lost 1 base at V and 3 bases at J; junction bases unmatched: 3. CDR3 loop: CASSLSPSGSYEQYF. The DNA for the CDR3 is TGTGCCAGCAGTTTATCCCCTAGCGGGAGCTACGAGCAGTACTTC.

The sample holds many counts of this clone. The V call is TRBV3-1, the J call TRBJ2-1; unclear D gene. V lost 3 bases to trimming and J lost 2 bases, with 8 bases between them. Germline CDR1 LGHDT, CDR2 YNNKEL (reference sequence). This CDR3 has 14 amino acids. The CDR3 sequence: CASSQKAAYNEQFF. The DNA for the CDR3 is TGTGCCAGCAGCCAGAAGGCAGCCTACAATGAGCAGTTCTTC.

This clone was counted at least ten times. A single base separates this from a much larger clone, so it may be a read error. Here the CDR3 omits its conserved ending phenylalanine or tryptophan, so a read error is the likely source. CDR3 protein: CASRTPGTGPYEQYL. In nucleotides, the CDR3 is TGTGCCAGCAGAACTCCCGGGACAGGGCCCTACGAGCAGTACCTC. The gene calls are TRBV2 and TRBJ2-7; 9 positions agree with TRBD1. CDR3 length: 15 residues. The germline CDR1 and CDR2 sequences are SNHLY and FYNNEI. With V trimmed by 6 bases and J by 2 bases, 8 bases remained unmatched.

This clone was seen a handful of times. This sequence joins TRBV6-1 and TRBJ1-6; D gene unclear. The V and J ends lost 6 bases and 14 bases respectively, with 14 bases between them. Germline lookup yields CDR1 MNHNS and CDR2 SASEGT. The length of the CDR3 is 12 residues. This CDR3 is CASRVTPGTLHF. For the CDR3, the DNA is TGTGCCAGCAGGGTAACCCCCGGGACCCTCCACTTT.

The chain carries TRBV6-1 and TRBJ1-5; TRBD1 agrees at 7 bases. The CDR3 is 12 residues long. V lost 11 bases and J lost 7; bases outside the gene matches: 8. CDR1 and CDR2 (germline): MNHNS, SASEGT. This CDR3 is CASRGGGQPQHF. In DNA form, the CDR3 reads TGTGCCTCCAGGGGGGGAGGACAGCCCCAGCATTTT.

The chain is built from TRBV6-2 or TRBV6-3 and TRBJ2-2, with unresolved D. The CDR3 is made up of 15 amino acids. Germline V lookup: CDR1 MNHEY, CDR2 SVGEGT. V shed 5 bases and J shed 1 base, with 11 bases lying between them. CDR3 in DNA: TGTGCCAGCAGTCTCTCGATCTGGAACACCGGGGAGCTGTTTTTT. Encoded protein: CASSLSIWNTGELFF.

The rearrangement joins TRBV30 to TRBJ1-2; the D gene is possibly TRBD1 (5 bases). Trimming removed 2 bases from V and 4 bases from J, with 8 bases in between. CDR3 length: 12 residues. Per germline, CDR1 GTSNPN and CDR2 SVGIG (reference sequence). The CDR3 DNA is TGTGCCTGGAGTTCAGGGAGCTATGGCTACACCTTC. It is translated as CAWSSGSYGYTF.

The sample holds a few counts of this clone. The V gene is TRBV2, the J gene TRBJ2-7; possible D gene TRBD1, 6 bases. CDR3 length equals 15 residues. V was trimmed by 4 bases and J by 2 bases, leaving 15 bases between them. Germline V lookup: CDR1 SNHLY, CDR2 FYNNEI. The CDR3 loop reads CASSVETGNPYEQYF. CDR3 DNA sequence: TGTGCCAGCAGTGTTGAAACAGGGAATCCCTACGAGCAGTACTTC.

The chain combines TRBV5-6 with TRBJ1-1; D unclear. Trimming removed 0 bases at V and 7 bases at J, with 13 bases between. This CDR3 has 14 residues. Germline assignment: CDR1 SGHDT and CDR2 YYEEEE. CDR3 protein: CASSLAGRIDEAFF. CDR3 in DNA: TGTGCCAGCAGCTTGGCCGGGAGAATTGATGAAGCTTTCTTT.

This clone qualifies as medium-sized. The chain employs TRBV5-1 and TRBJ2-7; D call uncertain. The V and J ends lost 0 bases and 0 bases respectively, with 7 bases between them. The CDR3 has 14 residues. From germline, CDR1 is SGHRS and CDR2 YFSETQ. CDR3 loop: CASSLAVTSYEQYF. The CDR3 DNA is TGCGCCAGCAGCTTGGCTGTTACCTCCTACGAGCAGTACTTC.

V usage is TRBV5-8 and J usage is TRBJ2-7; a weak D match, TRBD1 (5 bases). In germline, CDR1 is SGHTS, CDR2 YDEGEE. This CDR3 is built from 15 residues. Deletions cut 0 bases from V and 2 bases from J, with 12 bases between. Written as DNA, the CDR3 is TGTGCCAGCAGCTTGGCCCAGGGATTCACCTACGAGCAGTACTTC. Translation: CASSLAQGFTYEQYF.

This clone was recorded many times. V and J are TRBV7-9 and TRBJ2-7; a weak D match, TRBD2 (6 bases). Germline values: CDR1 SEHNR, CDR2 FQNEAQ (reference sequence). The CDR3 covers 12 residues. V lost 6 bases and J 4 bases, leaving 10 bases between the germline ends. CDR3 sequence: CASRAEGYEQYF. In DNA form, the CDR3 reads TGTGCCAGCAGGGCGGAGGGGTACGAGCAGTACTTC.

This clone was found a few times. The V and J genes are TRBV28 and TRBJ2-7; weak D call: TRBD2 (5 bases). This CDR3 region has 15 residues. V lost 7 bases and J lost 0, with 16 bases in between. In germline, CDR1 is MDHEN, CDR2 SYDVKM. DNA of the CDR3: TGTGCCAGCAATGAACCAGCGGTAAACTCCTACGAGCAGTACTTC. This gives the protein CASNEPAVNSYEQYF. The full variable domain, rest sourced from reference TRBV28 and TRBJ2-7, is DVKVTQSSRYLVKRTGEKVFLECVQDMDHENMFWYRQDPGLGLRLIYFSYDVKMKEKGDIPEGYSVSREKKERFSLILESASTNQTSMYLCASNEPAVNSYEQYFGPGTRLTVT.

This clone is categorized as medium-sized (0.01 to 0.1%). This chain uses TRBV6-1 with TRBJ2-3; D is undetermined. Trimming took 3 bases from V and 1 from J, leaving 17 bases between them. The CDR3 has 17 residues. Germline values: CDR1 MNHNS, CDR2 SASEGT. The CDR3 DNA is TGTGCCAGCAGTGAGCGATATCAAACTCCCCGCACAGATACGCAGTATTTT. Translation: CASSERYQTPRTDTQYF.

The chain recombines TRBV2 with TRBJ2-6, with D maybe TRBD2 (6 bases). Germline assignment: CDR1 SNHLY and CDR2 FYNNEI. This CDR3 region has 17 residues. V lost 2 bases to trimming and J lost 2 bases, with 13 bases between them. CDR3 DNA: TGTGCCAGCAGTGAACGTAGTTGGGGGGCTGGGGCCAACGTCCTGACTTTC. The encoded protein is CASSERSWGAGANVLTF.

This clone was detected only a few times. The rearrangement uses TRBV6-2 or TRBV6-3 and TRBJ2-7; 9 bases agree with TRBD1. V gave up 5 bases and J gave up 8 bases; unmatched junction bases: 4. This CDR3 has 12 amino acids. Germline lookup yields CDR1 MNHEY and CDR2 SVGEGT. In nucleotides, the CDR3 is TGTGCCAGCAGTCTCGGGACAGGGCAGCAGTACTTC. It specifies CASSLGTGQQYF.

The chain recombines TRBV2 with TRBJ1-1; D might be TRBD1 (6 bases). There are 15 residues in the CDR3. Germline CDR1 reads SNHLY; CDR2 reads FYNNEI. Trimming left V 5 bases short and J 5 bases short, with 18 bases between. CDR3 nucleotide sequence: TGTGCCAGCAGTTTCGTGAGGGGGGGGAGGACTGAAGCTTTCTTT. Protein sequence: CASSFVRGGRTEAFF.

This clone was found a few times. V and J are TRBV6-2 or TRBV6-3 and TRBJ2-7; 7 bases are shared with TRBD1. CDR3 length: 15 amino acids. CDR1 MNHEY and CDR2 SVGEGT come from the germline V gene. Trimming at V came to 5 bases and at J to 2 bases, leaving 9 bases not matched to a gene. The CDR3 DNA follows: TGTGCCAGCAGTCAGGACAGGCCGGCACCCTACGAGCAGTACTTC. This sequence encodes CASSQDRPAPYEQYF.

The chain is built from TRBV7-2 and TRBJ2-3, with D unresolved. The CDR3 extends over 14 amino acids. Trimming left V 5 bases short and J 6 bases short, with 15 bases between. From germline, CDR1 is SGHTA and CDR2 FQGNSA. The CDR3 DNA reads TGTGCCAGCAGCCGGATCCTCCTGGCCGATACGCAGTATTTT. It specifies CASSRILLADTQYF.

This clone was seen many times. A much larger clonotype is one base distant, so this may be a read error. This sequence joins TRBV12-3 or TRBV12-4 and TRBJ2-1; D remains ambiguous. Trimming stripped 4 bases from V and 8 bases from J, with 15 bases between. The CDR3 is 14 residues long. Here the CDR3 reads CASSSASLRDEQFF. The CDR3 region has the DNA TGTGCCAGCAGTTCAGCGAGCCTCAGAGATGAGCAGTTCTTC.